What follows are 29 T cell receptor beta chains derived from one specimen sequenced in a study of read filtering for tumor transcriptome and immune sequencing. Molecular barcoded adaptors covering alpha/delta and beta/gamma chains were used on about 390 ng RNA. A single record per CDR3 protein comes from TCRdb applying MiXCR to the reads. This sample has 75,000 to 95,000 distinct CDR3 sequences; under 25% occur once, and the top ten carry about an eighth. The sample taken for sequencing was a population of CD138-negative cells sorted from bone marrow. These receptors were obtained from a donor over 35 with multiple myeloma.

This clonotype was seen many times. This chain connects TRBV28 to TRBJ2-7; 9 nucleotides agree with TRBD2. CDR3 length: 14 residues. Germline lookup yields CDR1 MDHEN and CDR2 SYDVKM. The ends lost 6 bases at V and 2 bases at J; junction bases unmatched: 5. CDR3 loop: CASSPAGGTYEQYF. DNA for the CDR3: TGTGCCAGCAGCCCCGCGGGGGGGACCTACGAGCAGTACTTC.

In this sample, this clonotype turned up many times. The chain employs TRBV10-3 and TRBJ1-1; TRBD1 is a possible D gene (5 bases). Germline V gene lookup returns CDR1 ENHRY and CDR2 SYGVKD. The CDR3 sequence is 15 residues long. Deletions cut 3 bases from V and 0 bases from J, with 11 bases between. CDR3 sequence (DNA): TGTGCCATCAGTGAAGGGGTCACTATGAACACTGAAGCTTTCTTT. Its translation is CAISEGVTMNTEAFF.

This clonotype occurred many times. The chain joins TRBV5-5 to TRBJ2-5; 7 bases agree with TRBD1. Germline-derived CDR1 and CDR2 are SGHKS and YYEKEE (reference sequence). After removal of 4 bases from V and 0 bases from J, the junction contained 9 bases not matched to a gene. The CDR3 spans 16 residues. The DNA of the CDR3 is TGTGCCAGCAGCATGAAGACAGGGACGTACCAAGAGACCCAGTACTTC. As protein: CASSMKTGTYQETQYF. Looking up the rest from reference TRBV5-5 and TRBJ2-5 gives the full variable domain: DAGVTQSPTHLIKTRGQQVTLRCSPISGHKSVSWYQQVLGQGPQFIFQYYEKEERGRGNFPDRFSARQFPNYSSELNVNALLLGDSALYLCASSMKTGTYQETQYFGPGTRLLVL.

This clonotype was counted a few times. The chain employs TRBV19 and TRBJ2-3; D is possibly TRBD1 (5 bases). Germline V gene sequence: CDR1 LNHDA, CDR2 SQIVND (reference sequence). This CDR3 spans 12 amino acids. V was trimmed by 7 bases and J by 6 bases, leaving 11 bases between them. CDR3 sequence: CASKGAGDTQYF. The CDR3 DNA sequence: TGTGCCAGTAAAGGTGCAGGGGATACGCAGTATTTT.

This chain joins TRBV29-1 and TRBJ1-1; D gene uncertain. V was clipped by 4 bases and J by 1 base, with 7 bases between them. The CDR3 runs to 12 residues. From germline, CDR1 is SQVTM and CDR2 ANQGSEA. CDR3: CSVVARNTEAFF. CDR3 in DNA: TGCAGCGTTGTAGCGAGGAACACTGAAGCTTTCTTT.

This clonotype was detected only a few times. The DNA of the CDR3 is TGTGCCAGCAGCCAGAACACAGGGACTGGGGCCAACGTCCTGACTTTC. It encodes CASSQNTGTGANVLTF. The chain couples TRBV7-3 to TRBJ2-6, with D tentatively TRBD1 (6 bases). The CDR3 is made up of 16 amino acids. V dropped 5 bases and J dropped 2 bases, with 13 bases sitting between them. Germline lookup yields CDR1 SGHTA and CDR2 FQGTGA.

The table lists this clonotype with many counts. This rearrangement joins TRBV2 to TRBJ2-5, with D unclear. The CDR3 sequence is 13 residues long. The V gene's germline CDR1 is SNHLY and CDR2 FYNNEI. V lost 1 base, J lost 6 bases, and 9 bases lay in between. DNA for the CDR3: TGTGCCAGCAGTGAAGGAGAGAAGAAGACCCAGTACTTC. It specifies CASSEGEKKTQYF.

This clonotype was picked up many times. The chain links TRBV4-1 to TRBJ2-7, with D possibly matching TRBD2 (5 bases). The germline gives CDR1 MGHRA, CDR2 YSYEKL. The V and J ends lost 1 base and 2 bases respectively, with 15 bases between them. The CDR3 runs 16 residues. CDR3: CASSQGTRTLAYEQYF. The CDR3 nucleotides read TGCGCCAGCAGCCAAGGGACTCGGACGTTAGCCTACGAGCAGTACTTC.

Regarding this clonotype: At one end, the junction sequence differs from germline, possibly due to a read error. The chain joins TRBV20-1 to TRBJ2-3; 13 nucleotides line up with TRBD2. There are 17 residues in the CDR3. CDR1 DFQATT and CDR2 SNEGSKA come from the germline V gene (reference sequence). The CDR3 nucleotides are TGCAGTGCTCCCAAGTCCCGACTAGCGGGGGGCACAGATAGGCAGTATTTT. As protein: CSAPKSRLAGGTDRQYF.

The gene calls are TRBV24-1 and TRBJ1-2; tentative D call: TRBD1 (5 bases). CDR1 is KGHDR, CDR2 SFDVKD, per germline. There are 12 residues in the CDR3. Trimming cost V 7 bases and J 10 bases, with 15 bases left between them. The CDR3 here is CATSGIGVDYTF. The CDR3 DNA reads TGTGCCACCAGCGGTATAGGGGTCGACTACACCTTC.

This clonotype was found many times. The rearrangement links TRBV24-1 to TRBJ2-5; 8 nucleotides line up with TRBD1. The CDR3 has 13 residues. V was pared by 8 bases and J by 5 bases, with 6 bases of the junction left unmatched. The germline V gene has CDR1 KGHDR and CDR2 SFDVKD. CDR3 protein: CATMMTGEETQYF. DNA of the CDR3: TGTGCCACCATGATGACAGGGGAGGAGACCCAGTACTTC.

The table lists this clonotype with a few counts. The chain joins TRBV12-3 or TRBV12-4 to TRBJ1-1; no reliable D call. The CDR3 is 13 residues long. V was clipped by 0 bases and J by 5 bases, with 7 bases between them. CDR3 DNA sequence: TGTGCCAGCAGTTTAGCGAGGGATACTGAAGCTTTCTTT. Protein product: CASSLARDTEAFF.

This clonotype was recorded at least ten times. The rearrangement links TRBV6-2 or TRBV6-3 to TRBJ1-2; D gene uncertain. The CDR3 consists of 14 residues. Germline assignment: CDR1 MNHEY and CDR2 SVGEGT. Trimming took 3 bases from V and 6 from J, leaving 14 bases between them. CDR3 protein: CASSYWADKDGYTF. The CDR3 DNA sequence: TGTGCCAGCAGTTATTGGGCAGATAAGGATGGCTACACCTTC.

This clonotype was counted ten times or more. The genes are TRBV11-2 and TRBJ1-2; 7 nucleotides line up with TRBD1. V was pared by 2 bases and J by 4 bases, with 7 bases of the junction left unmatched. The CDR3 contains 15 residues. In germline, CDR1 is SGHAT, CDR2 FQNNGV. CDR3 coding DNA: TGTGCCAGCAGCTTAAGCCAGGGGGTAGGCTATGGCTACACCTTC. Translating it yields CASSLSQGVGYGYTF.

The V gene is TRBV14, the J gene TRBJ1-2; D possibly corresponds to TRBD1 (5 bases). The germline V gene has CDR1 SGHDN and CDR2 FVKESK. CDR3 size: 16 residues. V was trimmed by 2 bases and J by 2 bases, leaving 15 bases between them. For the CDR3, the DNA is TGTGCCAGCAGCCAACGATCAGGGACGCAAAACTATGGCTACACCTTC. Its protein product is CASSQRSGTQNYGYTF.

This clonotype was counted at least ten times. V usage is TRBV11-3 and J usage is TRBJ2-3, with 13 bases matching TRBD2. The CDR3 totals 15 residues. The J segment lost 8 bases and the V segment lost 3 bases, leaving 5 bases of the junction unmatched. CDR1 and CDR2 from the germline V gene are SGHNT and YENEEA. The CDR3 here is CASSLAGLAGSTQYF. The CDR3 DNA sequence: TGTGCCAGCAGCTTGGCGGGACTAGCGGGGAGTACGCAGTATTTT.

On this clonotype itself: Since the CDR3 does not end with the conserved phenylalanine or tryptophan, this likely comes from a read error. Here the CDR3 DNA reads TGCGCCAGCAGCTTTTTTTCCCCCGTCACAGATACGCAGTATTTA. It encodes CASSFFSPVTDTQYL. The gene calls are TRBV5-1 and TRBJ2-3; D remains unclear. This CDR3 is built from 15 residues. Germline CDR1 SGHRS, CDR2 YFSETQ. With 2 bases removed from V and 2 bases from J, the gap between germline ends came to 12 bases.

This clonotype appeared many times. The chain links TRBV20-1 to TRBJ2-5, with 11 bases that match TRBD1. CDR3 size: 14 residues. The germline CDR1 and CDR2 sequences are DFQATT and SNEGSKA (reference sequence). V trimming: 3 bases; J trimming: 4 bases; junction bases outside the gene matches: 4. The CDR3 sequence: CSASSGTGGETQYF. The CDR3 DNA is TGCAGTGCTAGCTCGGGGACAGGGGGAGAGACCCAGTACTTC.

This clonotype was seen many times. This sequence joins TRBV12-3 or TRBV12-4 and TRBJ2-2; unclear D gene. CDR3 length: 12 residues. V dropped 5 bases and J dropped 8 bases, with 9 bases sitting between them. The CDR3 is CASSGNVGELFF. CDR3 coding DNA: TGTGCCAGCAGTGGCAACGTGGGGGAGCTGTTTTTT.

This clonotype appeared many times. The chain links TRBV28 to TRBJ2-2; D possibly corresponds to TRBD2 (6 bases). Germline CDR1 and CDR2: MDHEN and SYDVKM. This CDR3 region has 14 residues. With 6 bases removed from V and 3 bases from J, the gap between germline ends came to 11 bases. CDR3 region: CASRGLGYTGELFF. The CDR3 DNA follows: TGTGCCAGCAGGGGACTCGGATACACCGGGGAGCTGTTTTTT.

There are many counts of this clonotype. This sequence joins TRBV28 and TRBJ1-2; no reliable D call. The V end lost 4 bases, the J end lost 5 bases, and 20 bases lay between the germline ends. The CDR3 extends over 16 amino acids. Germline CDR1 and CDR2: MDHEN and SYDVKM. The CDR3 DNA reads TGTGCCAGCAGTTCATCCGTAGGAGGCTCTGGATATGGCTACACCTTC. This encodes CASSSSVGGSGYGYTF.

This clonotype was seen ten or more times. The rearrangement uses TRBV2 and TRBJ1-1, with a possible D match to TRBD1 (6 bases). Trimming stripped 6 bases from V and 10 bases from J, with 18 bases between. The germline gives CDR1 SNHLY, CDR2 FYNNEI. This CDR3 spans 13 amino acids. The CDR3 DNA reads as TGTGCCAGCAGCACATACGGGACATCTGGAGCTTTCTTT. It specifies CASSTYGTSGAFF.

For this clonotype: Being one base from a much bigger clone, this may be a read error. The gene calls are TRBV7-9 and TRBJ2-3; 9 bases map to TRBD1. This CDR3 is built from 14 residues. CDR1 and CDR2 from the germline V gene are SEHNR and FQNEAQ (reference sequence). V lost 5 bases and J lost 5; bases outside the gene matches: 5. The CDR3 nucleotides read TGTGCCAGCAGCCAACAGGGGGCTGGAGATACGCAGTATTTT. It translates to CASSQQGAGDTQYF.

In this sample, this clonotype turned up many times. The CDR3 sequence is CASSQVRGTASSYEQYF. The CDR3 bases are TGTGCCAGCAGCCAAGTACGTGGGACAGCAAGCTCCTACGAGCAGTACTTC. The chain is built from TRBV3-1 and TRBJ2-7; 7 bases map to TRBD1. V shed 1 base, J shed 0 bases, and the junction held 9 bases outside the gene matches. The CDR3 loop spans 17 amino acids. Germline CDR1 and CDR2: LGHDT and YNNKEL (reference sequence).

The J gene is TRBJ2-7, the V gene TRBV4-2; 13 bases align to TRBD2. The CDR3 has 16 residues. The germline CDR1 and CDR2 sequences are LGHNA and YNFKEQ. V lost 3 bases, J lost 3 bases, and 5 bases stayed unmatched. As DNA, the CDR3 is TGTGCCAGCAGCCATGCGACTAGCGGGGGGAGCTACGAGCAGTACTTC. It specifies CASSHATSGGSYEQYF.

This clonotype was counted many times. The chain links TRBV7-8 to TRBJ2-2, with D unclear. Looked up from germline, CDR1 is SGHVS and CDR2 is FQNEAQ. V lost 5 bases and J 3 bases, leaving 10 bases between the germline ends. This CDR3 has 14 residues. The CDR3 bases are TGTGCCAGCAGCACCCGACTCGACACCGGGGAGCTGTTTTTT. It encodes CASSTRLDTGELFF.

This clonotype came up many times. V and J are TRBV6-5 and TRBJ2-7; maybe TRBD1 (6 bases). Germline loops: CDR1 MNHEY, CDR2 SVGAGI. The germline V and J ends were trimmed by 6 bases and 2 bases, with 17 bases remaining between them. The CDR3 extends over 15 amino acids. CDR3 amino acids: CASRPNYRDAYEQYF. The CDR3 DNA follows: TGTGCCAGCAGACCCAATTACAGGGATGCCTACGAGCAGTACTTC.

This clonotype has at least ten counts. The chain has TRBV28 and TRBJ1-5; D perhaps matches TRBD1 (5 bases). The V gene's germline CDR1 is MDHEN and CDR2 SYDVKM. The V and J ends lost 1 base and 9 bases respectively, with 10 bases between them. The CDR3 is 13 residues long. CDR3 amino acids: CASSLSGVGPQHF. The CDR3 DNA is TGTGCCAGCAGTTTATCGGGGGTGGGGCCCCAGCATTTT.

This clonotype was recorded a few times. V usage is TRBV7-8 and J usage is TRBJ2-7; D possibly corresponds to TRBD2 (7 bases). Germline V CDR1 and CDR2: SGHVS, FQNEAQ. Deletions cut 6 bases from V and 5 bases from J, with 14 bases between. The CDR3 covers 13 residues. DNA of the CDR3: TGTGCCAGCAGACTCGCGGGGGCCGACGAGCAGTACTTC. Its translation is CASRLAGADEQYF.